The subject of this entry is one TCR beta chain. Authors' analysis steps: Amplification of reference gene primers provided the estimated nucleated cell counts. Data came from immunoSEQ multiplex PCR; TCRdb stores just in-frame clones and leaves some out. For V, J and clone size, that table is used; D and trimming come from the DNA. The sample has roughly 250,000 clones; about nine tenths are singletons. Participants reported their clinical history, and cohort assignment relied on those reports. This record comes from a study of blood T cell repertoires in COVID-19. The receptor comes from a woman in her thirties or forties with acute COVID-19. Material: PBMCs or T cells enriched from blood (not recorded which).

CDR3 protein: CASSLNRIDNSPLHF. In DNA, the CDR3 is TGCGCCAGCAGCCTCAACAGGATAGATAATTCACCCCTCCACTTT. The chain has TRBV4-3 and TRBJ1-6; a weak D match, TRBD1 (5 bases). The CDR3 contains 15 residues. With 4 bases removed from V and 5 bases from J, the gap between germline ends came to 12 bases. Germline V gene lookup returns CDR1 LGHNA and CDR2 YSLEER.